The entry below describes one TCR beta chain. No antigen is known for it. CD45RA-negative memory and CD45RA+ naive subsets were split from the CD4+ cells. This entry belongs to a study of shared clonotypes between healthy human individuals. Germline V gene data show CDR1 as MNHNS and CDR2 as SASEGT. There are 16 residues in the CDR3. With 3 bases removed from V and 0 bases from J, the gap between germline ends came to 12 bases. Using immunoSEQ multiplex PCR, the repertoire was profiled, and TCRdb retains in-frame clones only, with some absent. The data show nearly 1,000,000 clones, with 76% seen just once and approximately 1.5% held by the top ten. The study's findings and limits: Despite large depth, sorted-subset datasets appeared incompletely sequenced.

The chain couples TRBV6-1 to TRBJ2-4, with D maybe TRBD2 (5 bases). Sequenced: memory CD4+ T cells sorted from blood. Regarding subset: CD45RA-negative fraction. The receptor comes from a man aged 18 to 35 in good health. The CDR3 nucleotides read TGTGCCAGCAGTGACCCGGCTAGCATAGCCAAAAACATTCAGTACTTC. Protein product: CASSDPASIAKNIQYF.